This T cell receptor (beta chain) was identified in a study of T cell repertoires in cytomegalovirus infection. Study at large: Public TCR beta signatures were indicative of both CMV infection and a matching HLA type. Study-level results: Summed public TCR beta family frequency identified CMV carriers bearing the relevant HLA. CMV-specific TCR beta clonotypes restricted by HLA-C were the ones dominating the ex vivo response.

Trimming pared 8 bases from V and 3 bases from J, leaving 10 bases between. Per the germline V gene, CDR1 is SEHNR and CDR2 is FQNEAQ (reference sequence). This CDR3 region has 12 residues. TCRdb ran MiXCR on the reads and lists one entry per CDR3 protein. The repertoire holds about 500,000 distinct CDR3 sequences, with 30% to 40% as singletons. This clonotype turned up a few times. The antigen is undetermined. The chain recombines TRBV7-9 with TRBJ1-1; D gene ambiguous. The sequence was collected from a human donor in good health (CMV status not recorded). Some clones in this sample may be carry-over from other donors' samples. This specimen consisted of cultured PBMCs, obtained from culture after CMV antigen stimulation. The CDR3 DNA follows: TGTGCCAGCCTAAGCGGCTACACTGAAGCTTTCTTT. It codes for CASLSGYTEAFF.